The 21 T cell receptor beta chains below all came from one sample that was sequenced in a study of cytomegalovirus exposure and HLA in healthy donors. PCR involved 60 Vbeta and 13 Jbeta primers. Some clones are missing from TCRdb's copy, which holds only in-frame ones; the method was immunoSEQ multiplex PCR. The specimen's table records some 56,000 clones. The sequenced material came from PBMCs. These receptors came from a woman aged 25 to 39 in good health and CMV-seropositive.

The V gene is TRBV5-4, the J gene TRBJ2-3; 7 nucleotides agree with TRBD1. V trimming: 3 bases; J trimming: 7 bases; junction bases outside the gene matches: 14. This CDR3 region has 16 residues. In germline, CDR1 is SGHNT, CDR2 YYREEE (reference sequence). CDR3 sequence: CASSWSGTEREYTQYF. CDR3 bases: TGTGCCAGCAGCTGGTCCGGGACAGAGCGAGAGTATACGCAGTATTTT.

V gene TRBV4-3 combines with J gene TRBJ2-2, with 9 nucleotides matching TRBD2. The V segment lost 2 bases and the J segment 4 bases; nucleotides outside the gene matches: 11. Germline values: CDR1 LGHNA, CDR2 YSLEER. The CDR3 runs to 18 residues. CDR3 amino acids: CASSQLAGTSHATGELFF. The DNA of the CDR3 is TGCGCCAGCAGCCAACTCGCCGGGACTAGCCACGCCACCGGGGAGCTGTTTTTT.

This sequence joins TRBV27 and TRBJ1-5, with 10 bases matching TRBD1. Trimming at V came to 4 bases and at J to 3 bases, leaving 6 bases not matched to a gene. The length of the CDR3 is 16 residues. Per germline, CDR1 MNHEY and CDR2 SMNVEV (reference sequence). For the CDR3, the DNA is TGTGCCAGCAGTTCCCGGGACAGGGGTTCCAATCAGCCCCAGCATTTT. Protein: CASSSRDRGSNQPQHF.

This chain links TRBV19 with TRBJ2-2; 14 nucleotides agree with TRBD2. Losses at the gene ends were 4 bases for V and 7 bases for J; bases not matched to a gene: 5. The CDR3 is 16 residues long. Germline CDR1 and CDR2: LNHDA and SQIVND (reference sequence). As DNA, the CDR3 is TGTGCCAGTAGTACGGAGGGGACTAGCGGGGGCGGGGAGCTGTTTTTT. It yields the protein CASSTEGTSGGGELFF.

This chain links TRBV5-1 with TRBJ2-6, with a weak D call TRBD2 (5 bases). Germline V gene sequence: CDR1 SGHRS, CDR2 YFSETQ. Trimming removed 4 bases from V and 0 bases from J, with 11 bases in between. The CDR3 spans 16 residues. Here the CDR3 reads CASSRGPSSGANVLTF. The CDR3 DNA reads TGCGCCAGCAGCAGAGGGCCTTCCTCTGGGGCCAACGTCCTGACTTTC.

V gene TRBV2 combines with J gene TRBJ2-7, with D hard to call. The CDR3 contains 12 residues. Between the trimmed V and J ends, which lost 4 bases and 4 bases, there was a span of 8 bases. The germline CDR1 and CDR2 sequences are SNHLY and FYNNEI. In DNA, the CDR3 is TGTGCCAGCAGTGCCCAGTTATACGAGCAGTACTTC. It yields the protein CASSAQLYEQYF.

The chain carries TRBV10-3 and TRBJ2-1; 13 nucleotides agree with TRBD2. This CDR3 comprises 14 residues. V lost 10 bases and J lost 9; bases outside the gene matches: 9. CDR1 ENHRY and CDR2 SYGVKD come from the germline V gene. The CDR3 region has the DNA TGTGCCACCCTAACTAGCGGGGGGGCGGCTGAGCAGTTCTTC. It specifies CATLTSGGAAEQFF.

This chain links TRBV19 with TRBJ2-6; 7 nucleotides line up with TRBD2. The junction had 6 bases not matched to a gene; V was cut back by 3 bases and J by 4 bases. In germline, CDR1 is LNHDA, CDR2 SQIVND (reference sequence). This CDR3 comprises 16 residues. CDR3 DNA sequence: TGTGCCAGTAGTATCTGGGAGGGTTCCGGGGCCAACGTCCTGACTTTC. It translates to CASSIWEGSGANVLTF.

The J gene is TRBJ2-5, the V gene TRBV28; the D gene is possibly TRBD1 (6 bases). Germline assignment: CDR1 MDHEN and CDR2 SYDVKM. There are 15 residues in the CDR3. Deletions cut 6 bases from V and 4 bases from J, with 18 bases between. The CDR3 DNA sequence: TGTGCCAGCAGCCTGGGACCAGGGGTGAGAGAGACCCAGTACTTC. It encodes CASSLGPGVRETQYF.

The gene calls are TRBV7-9 and TRBJ2-7, with 7 bases that match TRBD1. The V gene's germline CDR1 is SEHNR and CDR2 FQNEAQ (reference sequence). With V trimmed by 3 bases and J by 4 bases, 3 bases remained unmatched. The CDR3 length is 13 residues. CDR3 sequence: CASSFGTAYEQYF. CDR3 in DNA: TGTGCCAGCAGCTTTGGGACAGCATACGAGCAGTACTTC.

The CDR3 DNA reads TGCGCCACCCAACCAGGGACAGGGAATTTTGCCGGGGAGCTGTTTTTT. As protein: CATQPGTGNFAGELFF. The chain links TRBV10-2 to TRBJ2-2; 9 bases agree with TRBD1. The CDR3 extends over 16 amino acids. V gave up 10 bases and J gave up 6 bases; unmatched junction bases: 15. CDR1 and CDR2 from the germline V gene are WSHSY and SAAADI.

The genes are TRBV10-2 and TRBJ1-5, with TRBD1 matching 7 bases. Germline CDR1 and CDR2: WSHSY and SAAADI. V gave up 3 bases and J gave up 5 bases; unmatched junction bases: 7. This CDR3 has 15 amino acids. As DNA, the CDR3 is TGCGCCAGCAGTGAAAGTACAGGGGAGGATCAGCCCCAGCATTTT. It translates to CASSESTGEDQPQHF.

V gene TRBV7-3 combines with J gene TRBJ1-2; 10 nucleotides align to TRBD1. This CDR3 is 16 amino acids long. Trimming cost V 2 bases and J 5 bases; bases outside gene matches: 8. Germline lookup yields CDR1 SGHTA and CDR2 FQGTGA. The CDR3, as DNA: TGTGCCAGCAGCTTATGGGACAGGGGTGTTAGGTATGGCTACACCTTC. It specifies CASSLWDRGVRYGYTF.

This chain joins TRBV6-1 and TRBJ1-1; D perhaps matches TRBD1 (6 bases). V was trimmed by 0 bases and J by 8 bases, leaving 13 bases between them. CDR1 is MNHNS and CDR2 is SASEGT in the germline V gene. CDR3 size: 14 residues. CDR3 residues: CASSEARAGVEAFF. As DNA, the CDR3 is TGTGCCAGCAGTGAAGCGCGGGCAGGGGTGGAAGCTTTCTTT.

The chain employs TRBV5-1 and TRBJ2-2, with D perhaps TRBD2 (6 bases). Germline CDR1 is SGHRS and CDR2 is YFSETQ. CDR3 size: 16 residues. V was cut by 2 bases and J by 0 bases, with 11 bases left in between. The DNA of the CDR3 is TGCGCCAGCAGCTTATCTAGCGCCACGAACACCGGGGAGCTGTTTTTT. Protein product: CASSLSSATNTGELFF.

This rearrangement joins TRBV7-8 to TRBJ2-3, with TRBD2 identical over 9 bases. The ends lost 0 bases at V and 0 bases at J; junction bases unmatched: 4. The germline CDR1 and CDR2 sequences are SGHVS and FQNEAQ. The CDR3 totals 17 residues. The CDR3 region is CASSLAPTSGSTDTQYF. DNA of the CDR3: TGTGCCAGCAGCTTAGCCCCAACTAGCGGGAGCACAGATACGCAGTATTTT. The full variable domain, completed using reference TRBV7-8 and TRBJ2-3, is GAGVSQSPRYKVAKRGQDVALRCDPISGHVSLFWYQQALGQGPEFLTYFQNEAQLDKSGLPSDRFFAERPEGSVSTLKIQRTQQEDSAVYLCASSLAPTSGSTDTQYFGPGTRLTVL.

As regards this clone: The identical CDR3 is also encoded by other nucleotide sequences in the sample. The chain recombines TRBV18 with TRBJ2-7; D is perhaps TRBD2 (6 bases). V shed 0 bases and J shed 0 bases, with 6 bases lying between them. CDR1 and CDR2 (germline): KGHSH, LQKENI. The CDR3 spans 14 residues. CDR3 DNA sequence: TGTGCCAGCTCACCACCGGGGGGCTCCTACGAGCAGTACTTC. It translates to CASSPPGGSYEQYF.

The V gene is TRBV25-1, the J gene TRBJ2-2, with 8 bases that match TRBD1. The CDR3 sequence is 16 residues long. Germline CDR1 reads MGHDK; CDR2 reads SYGVNS. V lost 1 base to trimming and J lost 5 bases; unmatched junction nucleotides: 6. CDR3 DNA sequence: TGTGCCAGCAGTGAATCTGGTAACAGGGGGACCGGGGAGCTGTTTTTT. This codes for CASSESGNRGTGELFF. Combining the CDR3 with reference TRBV25-1 and TRBJ2-2 gives the whole variable domain EADIYQTPRYLVIGTGKKITLECSQTMGHDKMYWYQQDPGMELHLIHYSYGVNSTEKGDLSSESTVSRIRTEHFPLTLESARPSHTSQYLCASSESGNRGTGELFFGEGSRLTVL.

V is TRBV18 and J is TRBJ1-1, with TRBD1 matching over 8 bases. V gave up 0 bases and J gave up 5 bases; unmatched junction bases: 8. This CDR3 is built from 16 residues. Looked up from germline, CDR1 is KGHSH and CDR2 is LQKENI. CDR3 bases: TGTGCCAGCTCACCACCAGTGCTTCAGGGGGCAACTGAAGCTTTCTTT. The encoded protein is CASSPPVLQGATEAFF.

This chain uses TRBV5-1 with TRBJ2-3, with a tentative D call TRBD1 (5 bases). The germline V and J ends were trimmed by 0 bases and 6 bases, with 8 bases remaining between them. Germline V CDR1 and CDR2: SGHRS, YFSETQ. The CDR3 contains 13 residues. The CDR3 sequence is CASSLGGRDTQYF. In nucleotides, the CDR3 is TGCGCCAGCAGCTTGGGGGGCCGGGATACGCAGTATTTT.

The genes are TRBV11-2 and TRBJ2-1; TRBD2 might be the D (6 bases). Per germline, CDR1 SGHAT and CDR2 FQNNGV. The CDR3 extends over 16 amino acids. The ends were cut back, 5 bases at V and 8 bases at J, with 22 bases in the middle. This chain's CDR3 is CASSHGVYGGGDEQFF. The CDR3 region has the DNA TGTGCCAGCAGCCACGGCGTCTACGGGGGTGGGGATGAGCAGTTCTTC.